Shown below are 13 T cell receptor beta chains from a single sample sequenced in a study of OX40 agonist ivuxolimab in advanced cancers. The assay was immunoSEQ multiplex PCR, and TCRdb's table has in-frame clones only and misses some. Of some 96,000 clones listed, 70% to 90% were seen once; the top ten hold approximately 0.16%. The sample in question was CD4+ or CD8+ T cells sorted from blood, obtained in a trial of the OX40 agonist ivuxolimab. The receptors here all came from an adult with an advanced solid tumor such as melanoma, head and neck, liver or kidney cancer.

This sequence joins TRBV7-6 and TRBJ2-3, with 7 bases aligning to TRBD2. The CDR3 is 16 amino acids. Germline V gene lookup returns CDR1 SGHVS and CDR2 FNYEAQ. The V segment lost 5 bases and the J segment 2 bases; nucleotides outside the gene matches: 10. The CDR3 loop is CASSPQTSPLTDTQYF. CDR3 nucleotides: TGTGCCAGCAGCCCTCAGACTAGCCCGCTCACAGATACGCAGTATTTT. Supplemented by reference TRBV7-6 and TRBJ2-3, the full variable domain reads GAGVSQSPRYKVTKRGQDVALRCDPISGHVSLYWYRQALGQGPEFLTYFNYEAQQDKSGLPNDRFSAERPEGSISTLTIQRTEQRDSAMYRCASSPQTSPLTDTQYFGPGTRLTVL.

As for this clone: This sample includes further DNA sequences coding for the same CDR3. The chain carries TRBV20-1 and TRBJ2-1; no reliable D call. CDR1 is DFQATT, CDR2 SNEGSKA, per germline (reference sequence). The CDR3 runs to 11 residues. V lost 2 bases and J lost 7, with 6 bases in between. The CDR3 spells CSARLVNEQFF. In DNA form, the CDR3 reads TGCAGTGCTAGACTCGTTAATGAGCAGTTCTTC.

The rearrangement uses TRBV6-5 and TRBJ1-4; the match to TRBD1 covers 7 bases. Germline V lookup: CDR1 MNHEY, CDR2 SVGAGI. CDR3 length equals 15 residues. J gave up 3 bases and V 6 bases, and 7 bases lay outside the gene matches. CDR3 in amino acids: CASSPRGPANEKLFF. The CDR3 DNA reads as TGTGCCAGCAGCCCTAGGGGGCCGGCTAATGAAAAACTGTTTTTT.

CDR3 in amino acids: CATSRGRLAGPGRDTQYF. CDR3 in DNA: TGTGCCACCAGCAGGGGTCGACTAGCGGGCCCGGGCCGCGATACGCAGTATTTT. The rearrangement links TRBV15 to TRBJ2-3; 10 bases line up with TRBD2. Trimming took 3 bases from V and 6 from J; bases not matched to a gene: 15. Germline assignment: CDR1 LNHNV and CDR2 YYDKDF (reference sequence). The length of the CDR3 is 18 residues.

The chain has TRBV27 and TRBJ1-5; D may be TRBD1 (5 bases). The germline gives CDR1 MNHEY, CDR2 SMNVEV (reference sequence). CDR3 size: 15 residues. With 6 bases removed from V and 0 bases from J, the gap between germline ends came to 12 bases. CDR3 amino acids: CASRARGGSNQPQHF. The CDR3 DNA sequence: TGTGCCAGCAGAGCCCGGGGCGGTAGCAATCAGCCCCAGCATTTT.

This clone was recorded once. This chain connects TRBV2 to TRBJ2-1; maybe TRBD1 (6 bases). This CDR3 has 14 amino acids. With 4 bases removed from V and 6 bases from J, the gap between germline ends came to 13 bases. Germline V CDR1 and CDR2: SNHLY, FYNNEI. In DNA, the CDR3 is TGTGCCAGCAGTGGCAGGGTAGGGGGCAATGAGCAGTTCTTC. Translation gives CASSGRVGGNEQFF.

The chain joins TRBV7-8 to TRBJ2-3; TRBD2 aligns across 14 bases. There are 16 residues in the CDR3. Germline loops: CDR1 SGHVS, CDR2 FQNEAQ. With 3 bases clipped from V and 4 bases from J, the junction kept 3 bases outside the gene matches. In DNA, the CDR3 is TGTGCCAGCAGCTTCGGGGGACTAGCGGGAGCAGATACGCAGTATTTT. This translates into CASSFGGLAGADTQYF.

The genes are TRBV5-1 and TRBJ2-7; D is undetermined. The V gene lost 0 bases and the J gene lost 3 bases, with 10 bases spanning the gap. CDR3 size: 14 residues. Looked up from germline, CDR1 is SGHRS and CDR2 is YFSETQ. The CDR3 sequence: CASSLAMANYEQYF. The CDR3 DNA is TGCGCCAGCAGCTTGGCCATGGCAAACTACGAGCAGTACTTC.

The chain is built from TRBV30 and TRBJ2-1; 8 bases line up with TRBD1. The germline gives CDR1 GTSNPN, CDR2 SVGIG (reference sequence). The CDR3 runs 13 residues. The V segment lost 5 bases and the J segment 10 bases; nucleotides outside the gene matches: 10. The CDR3 DNA reads TGTGCCTGGGACCCAGGACAGGGAAGGGAGCAGTTCTTC. This encodes CAWDPGQGREQFF. Variable domain in full (rest from reference TRBV30 and TRBJ2-1): SQTIHQWPATLVQPVGSPLSLECTVEGTSNPNLYWYRQAAGRGLQLLFYSVGIGQISSEVPQNLSASRPQDRQFILSSKKLLLSDSGFYLCAWDPGQGREQFFGPGTRLTVL.

The rearrangement joins TRBV4-3 to TRBJ1-2; D gene ambiguous. This CDR3 is built from 16 residues. Looked up from germline, CDR1 is LGHNA and CDR2 is YSLEER. V lost 2 bases to trimming and J lost 6 bases, with 19 bases between them. The CDR3 bases are TGCGCCAGCAGCCAATCGGGCCTTTCCCCTAGAAATGGCTACACCTTC. This translates into CASSQSGLSPRNGYTF.

The chain combines TRBV18 with TRBJ1-4; D is perhaps TRBD1 (6 bases). V was cut by 4 bases and J by 4 bases, with 16 bases left in between. The germline gives CDR1 KGHSH, CDR2 LQKENI. This CDR3 region has 16 residues. The CDR3 coding sequence is TGTGCCAGCTCACGTAATACAGGGCGAGATAATGAAAAACTGTTTTTT. The encoded protein is CASSRNTGRDNEKLFF.

Only one count was recorded for this clone. V is TRBV19 and J is TRBJ2-3; 15 nucleotides match TRBD2. Germline CDR1 LNHDA, CDR2 SQIVND (reference sequence). CDR3 length: 19 residues. The trim removed 6 bases at V and 6 bases at J, leaving 16 bases unmatched. The CDR3 coding sequence is TGTGCCAGTAGCCCCCGGACTAGCGGGGGGGCGTGGATTCGGGATACGCAGTATTTT. It yields the protein CASSPRTSGGAWIRDTQYF.

The chain combines TRBV6-1 with TRBJ1-2; possibly TRBD1 for D (5 bases). Trimming stripped 8 bases from V and 8 bases from J, with 12 bases between. Germline CDR1 MNHNS, CDR2 SASEGT. The CDR3 sequence is 11 residues long. CDR3 nucleotides: TGTGCCAGCGGGGACTTGAGGGGCTACACCTTC. Protein: CASGDLRGYTF.